Included here is one TCR beta chain sequence, with context. The entry originates in a study of blood T cell repertoires in COVID-19. The CDR3 has 14 residues. Trimming cost V 3 bases and J 1 base, with 10 bases left between them. In germline, CDR1 is SGDLS, CDR2 YYNGEE. Assay used: immunoSEQ multiplex PCR; TCRdb lists only in-frame clones, some missing. Here the sample spans 170,000 or so clones, roughly nine tenths being singletons. The chain is built from TRBV9 and TRBJ1-2; possible D gene TRBD1, 5 bases. The sample was peripheral blood. The sequence derives from a man aged 50 or older with acute or convalescent COVID-19. The CDR3 sequence is CASSAPQVNYGYTF. CDR3 DNA: TGTGCCAGCAGCGCCCCACAGGTTAACTATGGCTACACCTTC.